Listed below are T cell receptor beta chains from one sample, sequenced in a study of cytomegalovirus exposure and HLA in healthy donors. Libraries were prepared by immunoSEQ multiplex PCR; TCRdb keeps only in-frame clonotypes and omits some of them. The sample shows 110,000 or so clones, over 65% of them seen only once. The sequenced sample was PBMCs. These receptors all stem from a woman aged 50 to 60 in good health and CMV-seropositive. CDR3s include the opening cysteine and the closing phenylalanine or tryptophan. A D gene is named only where the DNA matches it firmly. For some rows the clone size is stated as once, few or many, or as a class when expanded; others skip it.

- | - | TRBJ2-1 | TRBV10-3 | CAISEPPRTARLYNEQFF | TGTGCCATCAGTGAGCCGCCCAGGACAGCAAGGCTATACAATGAGCAGTTCTTC
- | - | TRBJ2-3 | TRBV7-2 | CASSARGVTDTQYF | TGTGCCAGCAGCGCCAGGGGGGTCACAGATACGCAGTATTTT
- | - | TRBJ1-2 | TRBV5-1 | CASSLEAAANYGYTF | TGCGCCAGCAGCTTGGAGGCGGCAGCTAACTATGGCTACACCTTC
once | TRBD1 | TRBJ2-2 | TRBV5-6 | CASSKTGGKSQTGELFF | TGTGCCAGCAGCAAAACAGGGGGCAAAAGTCAGACCGGGGAGCTGTTTTTT
- | - | TRBJ1-1 | TRBV29-1 | CSVEVGAGVNTEAFF | TGCAGCGTTGAAGTGGGCGCAGGGGTGAACACTGAAGCTTTCTTT
few | - | TRBJ1-1 | TRBV12-5 | CASGTGGQNTEAFF | TGTGCTAGTGGTACGGGGGGACAGAACACTGAAGCTTTCTTT
- | - | TRBJ1-1 | TRBV19 | CASSIQNTEAFF | TGTGCCAGTAGTATACAGAACACTGAAGCTTTCTTT
few | TRBD1 | TRBJ1-2 | TRBV6-1 | CASSDGQGLGYTF | TGTGCCAGCAGTGATGGACAGGGTCTGGGCTACACCTTC
- | TRBD2 | TRBJ2-7 | TRBV5-1 | CASSLLRWEGSGGEQYF | TGCGCCAGCAGCTTGCTGAGGTGGGAGGGGAGCGGTGGCGAGCAGTACTTC
- | - | TRBJ1-4 | TRBV25-1 | CASSPGVLPDEKLFF | TGTGCCAGCTCCCCGGGGGTCCTTCCCGATGAAAAACTGTTTTTT
- | TRBD1 | TRBJ1-1 | TRBV11-2 | CASSLVGQGARSTEAFF | TGTGCCAGCAGCTTAGTTGGACAGGGGGCGCGGTCTACTGAAGCTTTCTTT